These T cell receptor beta chains were read from a single sample in a study of T cell repertoires in cytomegalovirus infection. MiXCR was run by TCRdb on the reads, yielding one entry per CDR3 protein. This table has some 320,000 distinct CDR3 sequences, more than 9% appearing once. The sample comprised PBMCs. The receptors were gathered from a human donor in good health (CMV status not recorded). Some clones in this sample may be carry-over from other donors' samples. CDR3s include the opening cysteine and the closing phenylalanine or tryptophan. Fields, in order: D gene, J gene, V gene, CDR3 length, clone size, CDR3 protein, CDR3 DNA. The D gene is left open where the match is weak. The size entry is marked missing in some rows and otherwise reads once, few, many or a size class.

D gene: TRBD2
J gene: TRBJ2-5
V gene: TRBV24-1
CDR3 length: 14
clone size: few
CDR3 protein: CATMPSGKQETQYF
CDR3 DNA: TGTGCCACCATGCCTAGCGGGAAACAAGAGACCCAGTACTTC

D gene: TRBD1
J gene: TRBJ2-7
V gene: TRBV11-3
CDR3 length: 14
clone size: .
CDR3 protein: CASSLDRGQNEQYF
CDR3 DNA: TGTGCCAGCAGCTTAGACAGGGGGCAAAACGAGCAGTACTTC

D gene: .
J gene: TRBJ1-4
V gene: TRBV11-2
CDR3 length: 13
clone size: many
CDR3 protein: CASSSHWGEKLFF
CDR3 DNA: TGTGCCAGCAGCTCCCACTGGGGGGAAAAACTGTTTTTT

D gene: .
J gene: TRBJ2-1
V gene: TRBV6-1
CDR3 length: 14
clone size: .
CDR3 protein: CASTPPGPRNEQFF
CDR3 DNA: TGTGCCAGCACCCCCCCGGGACCTAGAAATGAGCAGTTCTTC

D gene: .
J gene: TRBJ2-7
V gene: TRBV20-1
CDR3 length: 12
clone size: many
CDR3 protein: CSASVDPYEQYF
CDR3 DNA: TGCAGTGCTAGCGTGGACCCCTACGAGCAGTACTTC

D gene: TRBD1
J gene: TRBJ2-7
V gene: TRBV14
CDR3 length: 15
clone size: many
CDR3 protein: CASSPGTGELWEQYF
CDR3 DNA: TGTGCCAGCAGCCCTGGGACAGGGGAATTATGGGAGCAGTACTTC

D gene: .
J gene: TRBJ1-1
V gene: TRBV7-3
CDR3 length: 13
clone size: many
CDR3 protein: CASRGHPNTEAFF
CDR3 DNA: TGTGCCAGCAGGGGACACCCGAACACTGAAGCTTTCTTT

D gene: .
J gene: TRBJ1-2
V gene: TRBV10-3
CDR3 length: 11
clone size: few
CDR3 protein: CAISDVYGYTF
CDR3 DNA: TGTGCCATCAGTGATGTCTATGGCTACACCTTC

D gene: TRBD1
J gene: TRBJ1-2
V gene: TRBV4-3
CDR3 length: 13
clone size: many
CDR3 protein: CASSRTGEGGYTF
CDR3 DNA: TGCGCCAGCAGCCGGACAGGCGAGGGTGGCTACACCTTC

D gene: TRBD2
J gene: TRBJ2-1
V gene: TRBV12-3/TRBV12-4
CDR3 length: 15
clone size: many
CDR3 protein: CASSLALTSVNEQFF
CDR3 DNA: TGTGCCAGCAGTTTAGCGCTGACTAGCGTTAATGAGCAGTTCTTC

D gene: TRBD2
J gene: TRBJ2-1
V gene: TRBV11-1
CDR3 length: 14
clone size: .
CDR3 protein: CASSFSSGSLEQFF
CDR3 DNA: TGTGCCAGCAGCTTCTCTAGCGGGAGTCTTGAGCAGTTCTTC

D gene: TRBD1
J gene: TRBJ1-2
V gene: TRBV6-2/TRBV6-3
CDR3 length: 17
clone size: few
CDR3 protein: CASSYPPDRGSFYGYTF
CDR3 DNA: TGTGCCAGCAGTTACCCACCGGACAGGGGTTCTTTTTATGGCTACACCTTC